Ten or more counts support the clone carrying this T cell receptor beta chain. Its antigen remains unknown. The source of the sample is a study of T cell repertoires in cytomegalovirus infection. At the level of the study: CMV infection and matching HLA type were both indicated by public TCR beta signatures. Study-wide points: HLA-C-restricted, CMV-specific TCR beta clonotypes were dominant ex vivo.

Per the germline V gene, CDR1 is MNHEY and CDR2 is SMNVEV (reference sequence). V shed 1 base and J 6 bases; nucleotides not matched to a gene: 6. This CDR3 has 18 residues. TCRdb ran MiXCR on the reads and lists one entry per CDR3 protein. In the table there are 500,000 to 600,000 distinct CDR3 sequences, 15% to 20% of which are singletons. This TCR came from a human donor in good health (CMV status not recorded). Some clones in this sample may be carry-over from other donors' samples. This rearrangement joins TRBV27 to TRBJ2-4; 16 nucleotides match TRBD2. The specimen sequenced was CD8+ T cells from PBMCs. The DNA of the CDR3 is TGTGCCAGCAGTTTATACGGGACTAGCGGGGGGGCGGGAAACATTCAGTACTTC. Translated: CASSLYGTSGGAGNIQYF.